Listed below are T cell receptor beta chains from one sample, sequenced in a study of cytotoxic CD8 clonotypes in ibrutinib-treated CLL. Clones were read by immunoSEQ multiplex PCR, and TCRdb kept only the in-frame ones, dropping some. The sample has over 25,000 clones, about three fifths seen once. The sequencing used PBMCs, collected before ibrutinib treatment. The receptors come from a human donor with chronic lymphocytic leukemia. Both conserved end residues are part of each CDR3. D genes are given only for firm matches. The size entry is marked missing in some rows and otherwise reads once, few, many or a size class.

d_gene: .; j_gene: TRBJ1-2; abundance: few; v_gene: TRBV28; CDR3aa: CASSFKDGYTF; CDR3nt: TGTGCCAGCAGTTTTAAGGATGGCTACACCTTC
d_gene: TRBD1; j_gene: TRBJ1-2; abundance: .; v_gene: TRBV29-1; CDR3aa: CSLWTGVEGYTF; CDR3nt: TGCAGCCTTTGGACAGGGGTGGAGGGCTACACCTTC
d_gene: TRBD1; j_gene: TRBJ1-1; abundance: medium-sized; v_gene: TRBV27; CDR3aa: CASSGTGGFTEAFF; CDR3nt: TGTGCCAGCAGTGGGACAGGGGGGTTCACTGAAGCTTTCTTT
d_gene: TRBD1; j_gene: TRBJ2-5; abundance: few; v_gene: TRBV15; CDR3aa: CATSRDRGTGGETQYF; CDR3nt: TGTGCCACCAGCAGAGATCGAGGGACAGGGGGAGAGACCCAGTACTTC
d_gene: TRBD2; j_gene: TRBJ2-1; abundance: .; v_gene: TRBV12-5; CDR3aa: CASGLTVGLADEQFF; CDR3nt: TGTGCTAGTGGTTTAACTGTTGGACTAGCCGATGAGCAGTTCTTC
d_gene: .; j_gene: TRBJ2-3; abundance: .; v_gene: TRBV11-3; CDR3aa: CASSLAGGGDTQYF; CDR3nt: TGTGCCAGCAGCTTAGCGGGGGGCGGGGATACGCAGTATTTT
d_gene: TRBD1; j_gene: TRBJ1-5; abundance: .; v_gene: TRBV6-1; CDR3aa: CASRGQGFYQPQHF; CDR3nt: TGTGCCAGCAGAGGACAGGGGTTTTATCAGCCCCAGCATTTT
d_gene: .; j_gene: TRBJ1-3; abundance: .; v_gene: TRBV9; CDR3aa: CASSVATGNTIYF; CDR3nt: TGTGCCAGCAGCGTAGCGACAGGAAACACCATATATTTT
d_gene: TRBD2; j_gene: TRBJ2-7; abundance: few; v_gene: TRBV19; CDR3aa: CATEQGGGTYEQYF; CDR3nt: TGTGCCACGGAACAGGGCGGGGGGACCTACGAGCAGTACTTC
d_gene: .; j_gene: TRBJ2-1; abundance: few; v_gene: TRBV27; CDR3aa: CASSPGRNEQFF; CDR3nt: TGTGCCAGCAGTCCGGGCCGGAATGAGCAGTTCTTC
d_gene: .; j_gene: TRBJ1-2; abundance: few; v_gene: TRBV19; CDR3aa: CASSILPITLYGYTF; CDR3nt: TGTGCCAGTAGTATACTTCCGATTACGCTCTATGGCTACACCTTC
d_gene: .; j_gene: TRBJ2-3; abundance: .; v_gene: TRBV27; CDR3aa: CATGAGQGGGSTDTQYF; CDR3nt: TGTGCCACCGGAGCCGGACAGGGCGGGGGTAGCACAGATACGCAGTATTTT
d_gene: TRBD1; j_gene: TRBJ2-6; abundance: .; v_gene: TRBV11-1; CDR3aa: CASSNPQGASGANVLTF; CDR3nt: TGTGCCAGCAGCAATCCCCAGGGGGCCTCTGGGGCCAACGTCCTGACTTTC
d_gene: TRBD2; j_gene: TRBJ2-1; abundance: .; v_gene: TRBV10-3; CDR3aa: CAISSSGGALSYNEQFF; CDR3nt: TGTGCCATCAGTTCCAGCGGGGGGGCCTTGTCCTACAATGAGCAGTTCTTC
d_gene: TRBD1; j_gene: TRBJ1-2; abundance: few; v_gene: TRBV7-9; CDR3aa: CASSFGQGGGGYTF; CDR3nt: TGTGCCAGCAGCTTCGGACAGGGGGGAGGAGGCTACACCTTC
d_gene: TRBD1; j_gene: TRBJ1-6; abundance: few; v_gene: TRBV5-1; CDR3aa: CASSLGPTGFSPLHF; CDR3nt: TGCGCCAGCAGCTTAGGGCCGACAGGGTTTTCACCCCTCCACTTT
d_gene: .; j_gene: TRBJ1-2; abundance: .; v_gene: TRBV18; CDR3aa: CASSPKQVSYGYTF; CDR3nt: TGTGCCAGCTCACCGAAGCAGGTTAGCTATGGCTACACCTTC
d_gene: .; j_gene: TRBJ1-5; abundance: .; v_gene: TRBV6-1; CDR3aa: CASSGGESNQPQHF; CDR3nt: TGTGCCAGCAGTGGAGGGGAGAGCAATCAGCCCCAGCATTTT
d_gene: .; j_gene: TRBJ2-2; abundance: .; v_gene: TRBV11-3; CDR3aa: CASSLRHHQELFF; CDR3nt: TGTGCCAGCAGCTTAAGACACCACCAGGAGCTGTTTTTT
d_gene: .; j_gene: TRBJ1-5; abundance: few; v_gene: TRBV6-1; CDR3aa: CASSEDSSGYGQPQHF; CDR3nt: TGTGCCAGCAGTGAAGACTCTTCGGGGTACGGTCAGCCCCAGCATTTT
d_gene: .; j_gene: TRBJ1-5; abundance: once; v_gene: TRBV28; CDR3aa: CASSPTRGYQPQHF; CDR3nt: TGTGCCAGCAGTCCGACCCGGGGCTATCAGCCCCAGCATTTT
d_gene: TRBD1; j_gene: TRBJ1-1; abundance: .; v_gene: TRBV27; CDR3aa: CASSSQGWTEAFF; CDR3nt: TGTGCCAGCAGTTCACAGGGGTGGACTGAAGCTTTCTTT
d_gene: .; j_gene: TRBJ1-1; abundance: .; v_gene: TRBV18; CDR3aa: CASSGPTPGAFF; CDR3nt: TGTGCCAGCTCGGGGCCCACCCCGGGAGCTTTCTTT
d_gene: .; j_gene: TRBJ2-1; abundance: .; v_gene: TRBV12-5; CDR3aa: CASGLANRGGPKGEQFF; CDR3nt: TGTGCTAGTGGTTTGGCAAACAGGGGAGGCCCCAAGGGTGAGCAGTTCTTC
d_gene: .; j_gene: TRBJ2-5; abundance: few; v_gene: TRBV10-3; CDR3aa: CAIGSGPLGVQYF; CDR3nt: TGTGCCATCGGGAGCGGGCCCCTGGGAGTCCAGTACTTC
d_gene: .; j_gene: TRBJ2-7; abundance: few; v_gene: TRBV14; CDR3aa: CASSHSYEQYF; CDR3nt: TGTGCCAGCAGCCACAGCTACGAGCAGTACTTC
d_gene: .; j_gene: TRBJ1-2; abundance: few; v_gene: TRBV27; CDR3aa: CASSFHDRPNYGYTF; CDR3nt: TGTGCCAGCAGTTTTCACGACAGACCCAACTATGGCTACACCTTC
d_gene: TRBD2; j_gene: TRBJ2-3; abundance: .; v_gene: TRBV27; CDR3aa: CASSSLAGGPTDTQYF; CDR3nt: TGTGCCAGCAGTTCTTTAGCGGGAGGGCCAACAGATACGCAGTATTTT